Each of the 14 T cell receptor beta chains below was sequenced from the same sample in a study of blood T cell repertoires in COVID-19. The repertoire was sequenced with immunoSEQ multiplex PCR; TCRdb's copy has only in-frame clones and lacks some. The sample lists 200,000 to 250,000 clones, almost 90% seen once, with more than 13% in the top ten. The sequenced sample was PBMCs or T cells enriched from blood (not recorded which). These receptors were taken from a man aged 30 to 45 who had been exposed to COVID-19.

V gene TRBV5-8 combines with J gene TRBJ2-1, with TRBD2 as a possible D gene (6 bases). Between the trimmed V and J ends, which lost 0 bases and 1 base, there was a span of 11 bases. Germline values: CDR1 SGHTS, CDR2 YDEGEE. CDR3 size: 16 residues. The CDR3 region has the DNA TGTGCCAGCAGCTTGGGACTAGACTGGTCCTACAATGAGCAGTTCTTC. Translating gives CASSLGLDWSYNEQFF.

This sequence joins TRBV11-2 and TRBJ1-6; the match to TRBD1 covers 8 bases. The CDR3 is 17 amino acids. The trim removed 7 bases at V and 13 bases at J, leaving 21 bases unmatched. Germline lookup yields CDR1 SGHAT and CDR2 FQNNGV. The CDR3 nucleotides read TGTGCCAGCATCGAAACCGGGACAGGAAGGGGGATGTCGCCCCTCCACTTT. Amino acids: CASIETGTGRGMSPLHF.

This sequence joins TRBV29-1 and TRBJ2-5, with D possibly being TRBD2 (5 bases). Germline CDR1 and CDR2: SQVTM and ANQGSEA. The CDR3 runs to 16 residues. Trimming pared 3 bases from V and 7 bases from J, leaving 24 bases between. The CDR3 DNA sequence: TGCAGCGTTGAGGGAGTCGAGGGAAGCAAATATGGGACCCAGTACTTC. The encoded protein is CSVEGVEGSKYGTQYF.

The chain has TRBV29-1 and TRBJ2-7, with 10 positions matching TRBD1. Germline lookup yields CDR1 SQVTM and CDR2 ANQGSEA. The junction had 5 bases not matched to a gene; V was cut back by 7 bases and J by 2 bases. This CDR3 comprises 13 residues. CDR3 residues: CSGGQGLAYEQYF. CDR3 DNA sequence: TGCAGCGGGGGACAGGGGTTGGCCTACGAGCAGTACTTC.

The V call is TRBV7-6, the J call TRBJ2-2; 11 nucleotides agree with TRBD2. With V trimmed by 3 bases and J by 7 bases, 10 bases remained unmatched. CDR1 and CDR2 from the germline V gene are SGHVS and FNYEAQ. The CDR3 length is 17 residues. The CDR3 DNA follows: TGTGCCAGCAGCTTTTATTCTCCGGGGACTAGCGGCGGGGAGCTGTTTTTT. This translates into CASSFYSPGTSGGELFF.

The J gene is TRBJ2-7, the V gene TRBV3-1 (or the pseudogene TRBV3-2); D possibly corresponds to TRBD2 (6 bases). Looked up from germline, CDR1 is LGHDT and CDR2 is YNNKEL (reference sequence). V was shortened by 3 bases and J by 2 bases, with 11 bases between the two germline ends. The CDR3 sequence is 14 residues long. The CDR3, as DNA: TGTGCCAGCAGCCAGTTCGGGGGTACCTACGAGCAGTACTTC. This gives the protein CASSQFGGTYEQYF.

The chain carries TRBV28 and TRBJ2-3; D ambiguous. This CDR3 spans 12 amino acids. CDR1 is MDHEN, CDR2 SYDVKM, per germline. V lost 5 bases to trimming and J lost 5 bases, with 8 bases between them. The CDR3 reads CASSTEIDTQYF. As DNA, the CDR3 is TGTGCCAGCAGTACTGAAATAGATACGCAGTATTTT. Filled out from reference TRBV28 and TRBJ2-3, the complete variable domain reads DVKVTQSSRYLVKRTGEKVFLECVQDMDHENMFWYRQDPGLGLRLIYFSYDVKMKEKGDIPEGYSVSREKKERFSLILESASTNQTSMYLCASSTEIDTQYFGPGTRLTVL.

The V and J genes are TRBV14 and TRBJ2-3, with D uncertain. V lost 0 bases, J lost 5 bases, and 15 bases lay in between. CDR3 length: 16 residues. From germline, CDR1 is SGHDN and CDR2 FVKESK. This CDR3 is CASSQDRLRRGDTQYF. The CDR3 nucleotides are TGTGCCAGCAGCCAAGATCGGCTTCGGCGAGGAGATACGCAGTATTTT.

The chain has TRBV23-1 and TRBJ1-6, with D perhaps matching TRBD1 (6 bases). TRBV23-1 is recorded as an ORF, its role being uncertain. The CDR3 contains 14 residues. V dropped 7 bases and J dropped 6 bases, with 13 bases sitting between them. CDR3 sequence: CASIWGGGNSPLHF. The CDR3, as DNA: TGCGCCAGCATCTGGGGGGGCGGTAATTCACCCCTCCACTTT.

The chain employs TRBV5-1 and TRBJ2-1; D gene ambiguous. Trimming took 2 bases from V and 2 from J, leaving 14 bases between them. The CDR3 has 16 residues. Germline loops: CDR1 SGHRS, CDR2 YFSETQ. The CDR3 DNA is TGCGCCAGCAGCTTAGAGCTATCGGCGGCCTACAATGAGCAGTTCTTC. This translates into CASSLELSAAYNEQFF.

The CDR3: CASSHPPGEGSYEQYF. The CDR3 nucleotides read TGCGCCAGCAGTCACCCCCCCGGGGAAGGAAGCTACGAGCAGTACTTC. This sequence joins TRBV23-1 and TRBJ2-7, with a tentative D call TRBD2 (5 bases). TRBV23-1 is an ORF, and what it does is uncertain. V was clipped by 3 bases and J by 3 bases, with 18 bases between them. The length of the CDR3 is 16 residues.

The V and J genes are TRBV7-9 and TRBJ2-7, with D possibly being TRBD1 (5 bases). Trimming stripped 5 bases from V and 5 bases from J, with 13 bases between. The CDR3 loop spans 13 amino acids. Per germline, CDR1 SEHNR and CDR2 FQNEAQ (reference sequence). This CDR3 reads CASSVEPGNEQYF. DNA for the CDR3: TGTGCCAGCAGCGTTGAACCAGGGAACGAGCAGTACTTC.

The rearrangement joins TRBV3-1 (or the pseudogene TRBV3-2) to TRBJ2-3; tentatively, D is TRBD2 (5 bases). Germline V gene sequence: CDR1 LGHDT, CDR2 YNNKEL (reference sequence). This CDR3 spans 14 amino acids. Trimming shortened V by 1 base and J by 6 bases, and 11 bases separated the two germline ends. The CDR3 DNA follows: TGTGCCAGCAGCCAAGGGACTGACGGGGATACGCAGTATTTT. Its translation: CASSQGTDGDTQYF.

The chain links TRBV5-6 to TRBJ1-1; no firm D call. The germline V gene encodes CDR1 SGHDT and CDR2 YYEEEE. V was pared by 1 base and J by 3 bases, with 10 bases between. The CDR3 contains 14 residues. CDR3 in DNA: TGTGCCAGCAGCTTGTTCCAGGAACACACTGAAGCTTTCTTT. It encodes CASSLFQEHTEAFF. The full variable domain, completed using reference TRBV5-6 and TRBJ1-1, is DAGVTQSPTHLIKTRGQQVTLRCSPKSGHDTVSWYQQALGQGPQFIFQYYEEEERQRGNFPDRFSGHQFPNYSSELNVNALLLGDSALYLCASSLFQEHTEAFFGQGTRLTVV.